The clone carrying this T cell receptor (beta chain) occurred many times. This record comes from a study of early T cells in non-severe SARS-CoV-2 infection. Study summary: Bulk RNA taken from unsorted whole blood was sequenced, leaving chains unpaired.

This CDR3 contains 14 residues. The germline V gene has CDR1 MDHEN and CDR2 SYDVKM. The V and J ends lost 4 bases and 4 bases respectively, with 13 bases between them. Each cDNA molecule carried a unique molecular identifier. In TCRdb, the 5' RACE reads were re-called with MiXCR into one record per CDR3 protein. The data contain around 31,000 distinct CDR3 sequences, 5.7% of them singletons. The TCR was taken from an adult who was a healthcare worker with PCR-confirmed SARS-CoV-2 infection or an uninfected control (not recorded which). The genes are TRBV28 and TRBJ1-2; unclear D gene. Source material: whole blood. The CDR3 is CASSYRSWGYGYTF. For the CDR3, the DNA is TGTGCCAGCAGTTACCGGAGTTGGGGCTATGGCTACACCTTC.